Following are 26 T cell receptor beta chains from one sample sequenced in a study of blood T cells in healthy people across ages. PCR was performed a second time for about 7 to 12 cycles using a sample-barcoded 5' primer and a J-beta primer mix. MiXCR was run by TCRdb on the 5' RACE reads, yielding one entry per CDR3 protein. The sample gives about 900,000 distinct CDR3 sequences, roughly 48% of which show up once; about an eighth is in the top ten. The sample consisted of blood. These receptors all stem from a man aged 25 to 45 in good health.

The V and J genes are TRBV18 and TRBJ2-1; 7 bases align to TRBD2. From germline, CDR1 is KGHSH and CDR2 LQKENI. This CDR3 has 17 residues. Germline trimming cut 4 bases from V and 7 bases from J; bases unmatched to any gene: 16. This chain's CDR3 is CASSLGTGGEIANEQFF. The DNA of the CDR3 is TGTGCCAGCTCACTCGGTACGGGGGGTGAAATCGCGAATGAGCAGTTCTTC.

This clonotype was detected a few times. One junction end does not reproduce the germline sequence, and a read error may be involved. This sequence joins TRBV20-1 and TRBJ2-3; a weak D match, TRBD2 (5 bases). This CDR3 comprises 15 residues. Germline V gene sequence: CDR1 DFQATT, CDR2 SNEGSKA (reference sequence). The CDR3 sequence: CSAGEEASNRDAQYF. CDR3 nucleotides: TGCAGTGCTGGAGAAGAGGCTAGCAATAGAGATGCGCAGTATTTT.

The V gene is TRBV20-1, the J gene TRBJ1-1, with D maybe TRBD1 (6 bases). V lost 0 bases and J lost 4, with 18 bases in between. The CDR3 extends over 16 amino acids. Germline CDR1 is DFQATT and CDR2 is SNEGSKA (reference sequence). CDR3 bases: TGCAGTGCTAGAGACCCATCGAGGGGGTATAGCACTGAAGCTTTCTTT. Protein product: CSARDPSRGYSTEAFF.

This clonotype occurred a few times. The CDR3 bases are TGCAGCGTTGATAATGGCTACACCTTC. It translates to CSVDNGYTF. The chain combines TRBV29-1 with TRBJ1-2; D is unresolved. Looked up from germline, CDR1 is SQVTM and CDR2 is ANQGSEA. V lost 3 bases and J 6 bases, leaving 2 bases between the germline ends. There are 9 residues in the CDR3.

CDR3 bases: TGCGCCAGCAGCTTGGGACAGGGATTGGACGAGCAGTACTTC. Translation gives CASSLGQGLDEQYF. The gene calls are TRBV5-1 and TRBJ2-7; 7 nucleotides align to TRBD1. Germline CDR1 reads SGHRS; CDR2 reads YFSETQ. Germline trimming cut 0 bases from V and 5 bases from J; bases unmatched to any gene: 5. This CDR3 spans 14 amino acids.

The chain couples TRBV4-1 to TRBJ2-5; a possible D gene is TRBD2 (6 bases). Germline V gene sequence: CDR1 MGHRA, CDR2 YSYEKL. CDR3 size: 15 residues. The V gene lost 5 bases and the J gene lost 3 bases, with 16 bases spanning the gap. The CDR3 nucleotides read TGCGCCAGCAGCAGGGGACTGGGGATCGAAGAGACCCAGTACTTC. Translated, it gives CASSRGLGIEETQYF.

This clonotype was counted a few times. The rearrangement uses TRBV28 and TRBJ2-2; D is unresolved. The germline V gene encodes CDR1 MDHEN and CDR2 SYDVKM. Trimming stripped 3 bases from V and 7 bases from J, with 15 bases between. CDR3 length equals 15 residues. This CDR3 is CASSLVRQVGGELFF. The CDR3 DNA reads TGTGCCAGCAGTTTGGTGAGACAAGTAGGCGGGGAGCTGTTTTTT. Using reference TRBV28 and TRBJ2-2 for the parts outside the CDR3, the full variable domain is DVKVTQSSRYLVKRTGEKVFLECVQDMDHENMFWYRQDPGLGLRLIYFSYDVKMKEKGDIPEGYSVSREKKERFSLILESASTNQTSMYLCASSLVRQVGGELFFGEGSRLTVL.

The chain uses TRBV20-1 and TRBJ1-2; the match to TRBD1 covers 7 bases. Germline V lookup: CDR1 DFQATT, CDR2 SNEGSKA (reference sequence). V was pared by 5 bases and J by 7 bases, with 10 bases of the junction left unmatched. This CDR3 has 13 residues. The CDR3 nucleotides are TGCAGTGCTTGGGACGAGACAGGGTCTGGCTACACCTTC. Translated: CSAWDETGSGYTF.

This clonotype was observed a few times. This chain connects TRBV20-1 to TRBJ1-4, with D uncertain. CDR1 DFQATT and CDR2 SNEGSKA come from the germline V gene (reference sequence). Trimming shortened V by 3 bases and J by 0 bases, and 11 bases separated the two germline ends. The CDR3 consists of 15 residues. The CDR3 loop is CSARMDATTNEKLFF. The CDR3 bases are TGCAGTGCTAGGATGGATGCTACAACTAATGAAAAACTGTTTTTT.

The sample holds a few counts of this clonotype. This sequence joins TRBV11-2 and TRBJ2-3; D unclear. This CDR3 is 16 amino acids long. CDR1 is SGHAT and CDR2 is FQNNGV in the germline V gene. With 5 bases removed from V and 2 bases from J, the gap between germline ends came to 17 bases. The CDR3 spells CASSPDLQASTDTQYF. For the CDR3, the DNA is TGTGCCAGCAGCCCTGATCTGCAGGCCTCCACAGATACGCAGTATTTT.

This clonotype was observed at least ten times. The CDR3 reads CASSEDTGLGRYEQYF. The CDR3 DNA reads TGTGCCAGCAGTGAAGATACAGGGTTAGGACGCTACGAGCAGTACTTC. The chain couples TRBV25-1 to TRBJ2-7, with TRBD1 as a possible D gene (6 bases). CDR3 size: 16 residues. The V end lost 2 bases, the J end lost 3 bases, and 17 bases lay between the germline ends. Per the germline V gene, CDR1 is MGHDK and CDR2 is SYGVNS.

The rearrangement uses TRBV5-1 and TRBJ2-7, with D tentatively TRBD1 (6 bases). The CDR3 sequence is 16 residues long. Trimming stripped 4 bases from V and 0 bases from J, with 17 bases between. The germline CDR1 and CDR2 sequences are SGHRS and YFSETQ. This CDR3 reads CASSQGHRDTSYEQYF. DNA of the CDR3: TGCGCCAGCAGCCAAGGCCATCGGGACACCTCCTACGAGCAGTACTTC. The entire variable domain, with the rest obtained from reference TRBV5-1 and TRBJ2-7, is as follows: KAGVTQTPRYLIKTRGQQVTLSCSPISGHRSVSWYQQTPGQGLQFLFEYFSETQRNKGNFPGRFSGRQFSNSRSEMNVSTLELGDSALYLCASSQGHRDTSYEQYFGPGTRLTVT.

This clonotype was observed a few times. In DNA form, the CDR3 reads TGCAGCGTTGTGGGGGGGGGTACCTACAATGAGCAGTTCTTC. Protein product: CSVVGGGTYNEQFF. The chain has TRBV29-1 and TRBJ2-1; 7 bases align to TRBD2. The CDR3 totals 14 residues. In germline, CDR1 is SQVTM, CDR2 ANQGSEA. Trimming took 4 bases from V and 2 from J; bases not matched to a gene: 5.

The J gene is TRBJ1-1, the V gene TRBV10-3; no reliable D call. The V end was cut by 6 bases, the J end by 0 bases, with 11 bases between. The V gene's germline CDR1 is ENHRY and CDR2 SYGVKD. The CDR3 has 14 amino acids. CDR3: CAISPRSMNTEAFF. DNA for the CDR3: TGTGCCATCAGCCCCAGGTCAATGAACACTGAAGCTTTCTTT.

As for this clonotype: A junction end diverges from the germline sequence, so it may reflect a read error. V is TRBV4-1 and J is TRBJ2-3; D is perhaps TRBD2 (5 bases). CDR1 is MGHRA and CDR2 is YSYEKL in the germline V gene. This CDR3 is built from 14 residues. CDR3 loop: CAGSLERSTDTQYF. DNA for the CDR3: TGCGCCGGCAGCCTCGAGCGGAGCACAGATACGCAGTATTTT.

V usage is TRBV21-1 and J usage is TRBJ2-1; TRBD2, as called in the table, went unchecked against the DNA. TRBV21-1 is marked as a pseudogene. The CDR3 has 18 amino acids. CDR3 DNA sequence: TGTGCCAGCAGCCCGCTCCCGGGACTAGCGGGCGAATACAATGAGCAGTTCTTC. This encodes CASSPLPGLAGEYNEQFF.

In this sample, this clonotype turned up a few times. This sequence joins TRBV7-9 and TRBJ1-1, with a possible D match to TRBD1 (6 bases). The CDR3 covers 15 residues. Deletions cut 2 bases from V and 2 bases from J, with 12 bases between. The germline V gene has CDR1 SEHNR and CDR2 FQNEAQ (reference sequence). This chain's CDR3 is CASSLPGTPNTEAFF. DNA of the CDR3: TGTGCCAGCAGCTTACCCGGGACACCAAACACTGAAGCTTTCTTT.

This clonotype turned up a few times. V and J are TRBV4-2 and TRBJ1-2, with D uncertain. The germline V gene has CDR1 LGHNA and CDR2 YNFKEQ. The V and J ends lost 0 bases and 8 bases respectively, with 13 bases between them. There are 14 residues in the CDR3. The CDR3 DNA is TGTGCCAGCAGCCAAGAGTGGGTACCGGACGGCTACACCTTC. The encoded protein is CASSQEWVPDGYTF.

The V and J genes are TRBV7-3 and TRBJ1-6, with a possible D match to TRBD1 (6 bases). V was clipped by 5 bases and J by 7 bases, with 12 bases between them. The CDR3 spans 14 residues. Germline V CDR1 and CDR2: SGHTA, FQGTGA. CDR3 bases: TGTGCCAGCAGCGCTGGGGACACGAATTCACCCCTCCACTTT. Translation gives CASSAGDTNSPLHF.

The chain joins TRBV25-1 to TRBJ1-3, with no clear D. CDR1 MGHDK and CDR2 SYGVNS come from the germline V gene. Trimming removed 8 bases at V and 4 bases at J, with 15 bases between. This CDR3 is 14 amino acids long. Here the CDR3 DNA reads TGTGCCAGCGGAACACGGCAGCTCGGAAACACCATATATTTT. It specifies CASGTRQLGNTIYF.

The V gene is TRBV29-1, the J gene TRBJ1-1; 7 bases map to TRBD1. The CDR3 spans 12 residues. Per the germline V gene, CDR1 is SQVTM and CDR2 is ANQGSEA. The CDR3 loop is CSVDTGATEAFF. The DNA of the CDR3 is TGCAGTGTGGATACAGGGGCAACTGAAGCTTTCTTT.

V and J are TRBV20-1 and TRBJ2-7; tentatively, D is TRBD1 (7 bases). TRBJ2-5 explains the end of the DNA better; the J call may be wrong. This CDR3 contains 15 residues. Germline V CDR1 and CDR2: DFQATT, SNEGSKA (reference sequence). CDR3 coding DNA: TGCAGTGCTAGTTCGGCGGGACAGATTCGGGAGACCCAGTACTTC. Translated: CSASSAGQIRETQYF.

This clonotype has only a few counts. This chain links TRBV10-3 with TRBJ2-7; maybe TRBD2 (7 bases). The germline gives CDR1 ENHRY, CDR2 SYGVKD. Trimming cost V 0 bases and J 0 bases, with 15 bases left between them. This CDR3 contains 17 residues. The CDR3 here is CAISESRGALSSYEQYF. Here the CDR3 DNA reads TGTGCCATCAGTGAGTCACGGGGGGCCCTGAGCTCCTACGAGCAGTACTTC.

V is TRBV5-6 and J is TRBJ2-5; D is uncertain. The DNA end is a closer match to TRBJ2-7, so the J assignment may be wrong. Germline V gene data show CDR1 as SGHDT and CDR2 as YYEEEE. The CDR3 totals 12 residues. CDR3 amino acids: CASSSADYEQYF. The CDR3 nucleotides are TGTGCCAGCAGCTCCGCCGATTACGAGCAGTACTTC.

The sample holds many counts of this clonotype. The genes are TRBV4-2 and TRBJ2-7, with D possibly called TRBD1 or TRBD2 (5 bases each). Trimming removed 0 bases at V and 1 base at J, with 13 bases between. CDR1 and CDR2 from the germline V gene are LGHNA and YNFKEQ. The CDR3 loop spans 16 amino acids. This chain's CDR3 is CASSQDRDGPSYEQYF. The CDR3 DNA reads as TGTGCCAGCAGCCAAGATCGGGACGGACCATCCTACGAGCAGTACTTC.

This clonotype was counted between two and nine times. CDR3 sequence (DNA): TGTGCCAGCAGTCCCATTGGGCCTAGCGAAGAGACCCAGTACTTC. This gives the protein CASSPIGPSEETQYF. The rearrangement links TRBV28 to TRBJ2-5; D perhaps matches TRBD2 (6 bases). The germline gives CDR1 MDHEN, CDR2 SYDVKM. This CDR3 has 15 residues. V was cut by 5 bases and J by 3 bases, with 16 bases left in between.